These 32 T cell receptor beta chains came from one sample sequenced in a study of T cell responses to AZD1222 COVID-19 vaccine (dated by TCRdb to the early 2020s). Libraries were constructed by the immunoSEQ multiplex PCR assay. TCRdb carries this immuneACCESS record with in-frame sequences only. Its versions omit some clonotypes, under half of them owing to an unresolved V gene in the studies checked, with the rest unexplained. This sample lists around 160,000 clones; around four fifths were detected once. Roughly 4.5% of the sample rests with the top ten. This sample's time point label indicates: baseline before first vaccination. The treatment or condition label here, explained by the study, means: meningococcal conjugate vaccine given as trial control. The sample in question was peripheral blood, obtained on day 0 of MenACWY control vaccination. These receptors came from an adult in good health.

The chain carries TRBV3-1 (or the pseudogene TRBV3-2) and TRBJ1-5; D uncertain. This CDR3 is 15 amino acids long. Trimming shortened V by 1 base and J by 5 bases, and 12 bases separated the two germline ends. From germline, CDR1 is LGHDT and CDR2 YNNKEL (reference sequence). The CDR3: CASSQGTVSHQPQHF. The CDR3 nucleotides read TGTGCCAGCAGCCAAGGGACTGTCAGCCATCAGCCCCAGCATTTT.

There are a few counts of this clone. V is TRBV4-2 and J is TRBJ2-5; 10 bases match TRBD2. CDR1 is LGHNA and CDR2 is YNFKEQ in the germline V gene. V was pared by 4 bases and J by 1 base, with 3 bases of the junction left unmatched. There are 15 residues in the CDR3. The CDR3 loop reads CASSPQRGGQETQYF. The CDR3 nucleotides are TGTGCCAGCAGCCCCCAGCGGGGGGGCCAAGAGACCCAGTACTTC.

This sequence joins TRBV6-5 and TRBJ2-7; 7 nucleotides align to TRBD1. The CDR3 extends over 14 amino acids. V gave up 4 bases and J gave up 2 bases; unmatched junction bases: 5. Germline loops: CDR1 MNHEY, CDR2 SVGAGI. The CDR3 here is CASSFDREPYEQYF. CDR3 bases: TGTGCCAGCAGTTTTGACAGGGAGCCCTACGAGCAGTACTTC.

Comments on this clone: The junction does not match germline at one end; this may be a read error. The genes are TRBV2 and TRBJ1-2; D perhaps matches TRBD1 (6 bases). Germline V CDR1 and CDR2: SNHLY, FYNNEI. The CDR3 runs to 14 residues. CDR3 sequence: CASREGGANYGYTF. CDR3 DNA sequence: TGTGCCAGCAGGGAAGGGGGAGCTAACTATGGCTACACCTTC.

This clone was picked up a small number of times. The chain's CDR3 is CASRGTAYTGELFF. The CDR3 DNA sequence: TGTGCCAGTCGCGGGACCGCATACACCGGGGAGCTGTTTTTT. The chain has TRBV7-6 and TRBJ2-2, with D possibly matching TRBD2 (6 bases). Per the germline V gene, CDR1 is SGHVS and CDR2 is FNYEAQ. CDR3 length: 14 residues. Trimming stripped 9 bases from V and 3 bases from J, with 14 bases between. The variable domain in full, with the rest retrieved from reference TRBV7-6 and TRBJ2-2, is GAGVSQSPRYKVTKRGQDVALRCDPISGHVSLYWYRQALGQGPEFLTYFNYEAQQDKSGLPNDRFSAERPEGSISTLTIQRTEQRDSAMYRCASRGTAYTGELFFGEGSRLTVL.

The chain uses TRBV5-1 and TRBJ1-5; 7 positions agree with TRBD1. This CDR3 region has 14 residues. CDR1 is SGHRS, CDR2 YFSETQ, per germline. J gave up 4 bases and V 2 bases, and 3 bases lay outside the gene matches. DNA of the CDR3: TGCGCCAGCAGCTTAGGGGGCCAAAATCAGCCCCAGCATTTT. Amino acids: CASSLGGQNQPQHF.

The chain joins TRBV11-2 to TRBJ2-3; D is uncertain. CDR1 and CDR2 from the germline V gene are SGHAT and FQNNGV. CDR3 length: 16 amino acids. The germline V and J ends were trimmed by 10 bases and 0 bases, with 20 bases remaining between them. The CDR3 region has the DNA TGTGCCACCACACTGGAACCGGACCCTAGCACAGATACGCAGTATTTT. Its translation: CATTLEPDPSTDTQYF.

The chain carries TRBV19 and TRBJ1-1, with D possibly being TRBD1 (5 bases). Germline CDR1 and CDR2: LNHDA and SQIVND (reference sequence). The length of the CDR3 is 14 residues. V gave up 7 bases and J gave up 5 bases, with 17 bases separating them. CDR3 coding DNA: TGTGCCAGTACCTTTGCCAGGGTGGGTACTGAAGCTTTCTTT. It codes for CASTFARVGTEAFF. The full variable domain, completed using reference TRBV19 and TRBJ1-1, is DGGITQSPKYLFRKEGQNVTLSCEQNLNHDAMYWYRQDPGQGLRLIYYSQIVNDFQKGDIAEGYSVSREKKESFPLTVTSAQKNPTAFYLCASTFARVGTEAFFGQGTRLTVV.

The rearrangement joins TRBV6-1 to TRBJ2-3; D is unclear. Trimming cost V 1 base and J 8 bases, with 4 bases left between them. Germline-derived CDR1 and CDR2 are MNHNS and SASEGT. The CDR3 runs 11 residues. CDR3 in DNA: TGTGCCAGCAGTGAAGAGAGTACGCAGTATTTT. It translates to CASSEESTQYF.

The V and J genes are TRBV7-8 and TRBJ2-7; 7 nucleotides line up with TRBD1. V shed 0 bases, J shed 3 bases, and the junction held 2 bases outside the gene matches. This CDR3 contains 14 residues. Germline V gene data show CDR1 as SGHVS and CDR2 as FQNEAQ. The CDR3 DNA follows: TGTGCCAGCAGCTTAGCGGACAGGTTCTACGAGCAGTACGTC. It codes for CASSLADRFYEQYV.

In this sample, this clone turned up a few times. The chain has TRBV11-3 and TRBJ2-1, with TRBD2 matching over 8 bases. Germline V gene lookup returns CDR1 SGHNT and CDR2 YENEEA. The CDR3 runs to 14 residues. V shed 2 bases and J 6 bases; nucleotides not matched to a gene: 3. The CDR3 region has the DNA TGTGCCAGCAGCTTAACTAGCGGCCTCAATGAGCAGTTCTTC. Its translation: CASSLTSGLNEQFF.

The rearrangement joins TRBV29-1 to TRBJ2-3; the D gene could be TRBD1 or TRBD2 (5 bases each). Germline-derived CDR1 and CDR2 are SQVTM and ANQGSEA. V gave up 6 bases and J gave up 2 bases, with 12 bases separating them. The CDR3 totals 13 residues. CDR3 nucleotides: TGCAGCGTCCAACGGGGCTACACAGATACGCAGTATTTT. Translation: CSVQRGYTDTQYF.

The rearrangement uses TRBV30 and TRBJ1-3; TRBD1 agrees at 9 bases. Germline CDR1 reads GTSNPN; CDR2 reads SVGIG (reference sequence). Unmatched junction bases numbered 3, after V lost 0 bases and J lost 3 bases. This CDR3 has 15 residues. The CDR3 coding sequence is TGTGCCTGGAGTGTACAGGGGGCTTATGGAAACACCATATATTTT. Encoded protein: CAWSVQGAYGNTIYF.

The CDR3 region is CASSQDLTGGNSPLHF. DNA of the CDR3: TGTGCCAGCAGCCAAGACCTGACAGGGGGAAATTCACCCCTCCACTTT. The chain uses TRBV3-1 (or the pseudogene TRBV3-2) and TRBJ1-6; 9 bases map to TRBD1. J gave up 7 bases and V 0 bases, and 4 bases lay outside the gene matches. This CDR3 comprises 16 residues. CDR1 and CDR2 from the germline V gene are LGHDT and YNNKEL (reference sequence).

V usage is TRBV6-6 and J usage is TRBJ1-4; 7 bases match TRBD1. The V and J ends lost 6 bases and 0 bases, in that order; junction bases with no gene match: 10. CDR1 and CDR2 (germline): MNHNY, SVGAGI (reference sequence). The CDR3 extends over 17 amino acids. CDR3 nucleotides: TGTGCCAGCAGGCGACAGGGAGGAGGAACAACTAATGAAAAACTGTTTTTT. Amino acids: CASRRQGGGTTNEKLFF.

The chain employs TRBV28 and TRBJ1-6; D gene ambiguous. V gave up 7 bases and J gave up 7 bases, with 23 bases separating them. Germline CDR1 is MDHEN and CDR2 is SYDVKM. The CDR3 loop spans 17 amino acids. As DNA, the CDR3 is TGTGCCAGCATTGAGGGCGGGCTGTCAAGGAGCAATTCACCCCTCCACTTT. Its protein is CASIEGGLSRSNSPLHF.

This rearrangement joins TRBV7-8 to TRBJ2-7; tentatively, D is TRBD2 (6 bases). There are 14 residues in the CDR3. The ends were cut back, 0 bases at V and 5 bases at J, with 11 bases in the middle. CDR1 SGHVS and CDR2 FQNEAQ come from the germline V gene. The CDR3 bases are TGTGCCAGCAGCTTAGCGGCAGGGAGGAACGAGCAGTACTTC. This gives the protein CASSLAAGRNEQYF. Combining the CDR3 with reference TRBV7-8 and TRBJ2-7 gives the whole variable domain GAGVSQSPRYKVAKRGQDVALRCDPISGHVSLFWYQQALGQGPEFLTYFQNEAQLDKSGLPSDRFFAERPEGSVSTLKIQRTQQEDSAVYLCASSLAAGRNEQYFGPGTRLTVT.

The J gene is TRBJ1-1, the V gene TRBV6-2 or TRBV6-3, with D perhaps TRBD1 (6 bases). V lost 0 bases, J lost 3 bases, and 14 bases lay in between. CDR1 is MNHEY and CDR2 is SVGEGT in the germline V gene. The CDR3 length is 16 residues. This chain's CDR3 is CASSYSKGGTDTEAFF. The CDR3 DNA follows: TGTGCCAGCAGTTACTCGAAAGGGGGGACCGACACTGAAGCTTTCTTT.

The sample holds one count of this clone. CDR3 sequence: CASSLDSVNSPLHF. The CDR3 DNA sequence: TGTGCCAGCAGCTTGGACTCAGTTAATTCACCCCTCCACTTT. This sequence joins TRBV5-4 and TRBJ1-6; D unclear. Germline loops: CDR1 SGHNT, CDR2 YYREEE (reference sequence). V shed 0 bases and J shed 6 bases, with 7 bases lying between them. The CDR3 extends over 14 amino acids.

This chain links TRBV6-5 with TRBJ2-3; 9 positions agree with TRBD2. From germline, CDR1 is MNHEY and CDR2 SVGAGI. After removal of 7 bases from V and 10 bases from J, the junction contained 12 bases not matched to a gene. The CDR3 is made up of 14 amino acids. The CDR3 sequence: CASTERGDIGSQYF. In DNA form, the CDR3 reads TGTGCCAGCACCGAGCGGGGGGACATAGGTTCGCAGTATTTT.

V gene TRBV18 combines with J gene TRBJ1-2, with D uncertain. Trimming cost V 3 bases and J 7 bases, with 18 bases left between them. Germline V lookup: CDR1 KGHSH, CDR2 LQKENI. CDR3 length equals 15 residues. The CDR3 protein is CASSPQNVGEGGYTF. CDR3 bases: TGTGCCAGCTCACCGCAAAATGTGGGCGAGGGTGGCTACACCTTC.

This chain uses TRBV28 with TRBJ1-5; D not certain. The length of the CDR3 is 14 residues. The ends were cut back, 7 bases at V and 3 bases at J, with 13 bases in the middle. Germline loops: CDR1 MDHEN, CDR2 SYDVKM. This CDR3 reads CASKNGWDNQPQHF. The CDR3, as DNA: TGTGCCAGCAAGAATGGGTGGGACAATCAGCCCCAGCATTTT.

The chain recombines TRBV4-1 with TRBJ2-1; a weak D match, TRBD1 (6 bases). Germline CDR1 MGHRA, CDR2 YSYEKL. The germline V and J ends were trimmed by 1 base and 7 bases, with 14 bases remaining between them. CDR3 length: 15 amino acids. The CDR3 spells CASSQAETGTNEQFF. CDR3 in DNA: TGCGCCAGCAGCCAAGCGGAGACAGGTACGAATGAGCAGTTCTTC.

The V and J genes are TRBV2 and TRBJ1-3; 7 bases map to TRBD1. The J segment lost 1 base and the V segment lost 6 bases, leaving 9 bases of the junction unmatched. The germline CDR1 and CDR2 sequences are SNHLY and FYNNEI. CDR3 length equals 16 residues. CDR3 sequence reads: CASRDRTGGSGNTIYF. The CDR3 DNA is TGTGCCAGCAGAGATCGGACAGGAGGATCTGGAAACACCATATATTTT.

This chain links TRBV11-2 with TRBJ1-5, with D possibly TRBD1 on 5 matching bases. The germline V gene encodes CDR1 SGHAT and CDR2 FQNNGV. The CDR3 has 13 residues. V shed 2 bases and J shed 6 bases, with 8 bases lying between them. The CDR3 loop reads CASSLQGGQPQHF. CDR3 in DNA: TGTGCCAGCAGCTTACAGGGAGGTCAGCCCCAGCATTTT.

This clone occurred a few times. The J gene is TRBJ2-1, the V gene TRBV12-3 or TRBV12-4; D is unresolved. The CDR3 spans 13 residues. V lost 6 bases and J 9 bases, leaving 15 bases between the germline ends. CDR3 DNA: TGTGCCAGCAGACTAATGGACGTAAGTGAGCAGTTCTTC. Protein: CASRLMDVSEQFF.

The J gene is TRBJ2-2, the V gene TRBV7-9; D is uncertain. Germline assignment: CDR1 SEHNR and CDR2 FQNEAQ (reference sequence). Trimming took 1 base from V and 6 from J, leaving 3 bases between them. This CDR3 region has 12 residues. Written as DNA, the CDR3 is TGTGCCAGCAGCTTAGAATCCGGGGAGCTGTTTTTT. Its protein is CASSLESGELFF.

V is TRBV7-6 and J is TRBJ2-7; no reliable D call. The CDR3 has 15 residues. Germline V CDR1 and CDR2: SGHVS, FNYEAQ. Trimming removed 1 base at V and 0 bases at J, with 10 bases between. CDR3 sequence: CASSLGPNYSYEQYF. In DNA form, the CDR3 reads TGTGCCAGCAGCTTAGGACCTAATTACTCCTACGAGCAGTACTTC.

The chain recombines TRBV10-3 with TRBJ1-1; D call uncertain. Germline loops: CDR1 ENHRY, CDR2 SYGVKD. This CDR3 has 12 residues. V lost 3 bases and J lost 8, with 10 bases in between. CDR3 nucleotide sequence: TGTGCCATCAGTGATTTCGGACGGGAAGCTTTCTTT. Amino acid sequence: CAISDFGREAFF.

V usage is TRBV4-1 and J usage is TRBJ1-2; TRBD1 matches 7 bases. The length of the CDR3 is 13 residues. Trimming removed 1 base from V and 8 bases from J; junction bases left unmatched: 4. Germline V gene lookup returns CDR1 MGHRA and CDR2 YSYEKL. CDR3 in DNA: TGCGCCAGCAGCCAAGCGGGGACAGTAGGCTACACCTTC. It codes for CASSQAGTVGYTF.

This chain uses TRBV2 with TRBJ2-5; no clear D. From germline, CDR1 is SNHLY and CDR2 FYNNEI. V lost 1 base and J 0 bases, leaving 3 bases between the germline ends. The CDR3 sequence is 13 residues long. CDR3 sequence reads: CASSEGYQETQYF. CDR3 DNA sequence: TGTGCCAGCAGTGAAGGGTACCAAGAGACCCAGTACTTC. The full variable domain, rest sourced from reference TRBV2 and TRBJ2-5, is EPEVTQTPSHQVTQMGQEVILRCVPISNHLYFYWYRQILGQKVEFLVSFYNNEISEKSEIFDDQFSVERPDGSNFTLKIRSTKLEDSAMYFCASSEGYQETQYFGPGTRLLVL.

CDR3 nucleotides: TGTGCCAGCAGTTTATTTGCCGGACAGGGGAACACCATATATTTT. It encodes CASSLFAGQGNTIYF. The chain couples TRBV27 to TRBJ1-3, with 9 bases fitting TRBD1. Germline values: CDR1 MNHEY, CDR2 SMNVEV (reference sequence). This CDR3 spans 15 amino acids. Trimming took 1 base from V and 7 from J; bases not matched to a gene: 5.